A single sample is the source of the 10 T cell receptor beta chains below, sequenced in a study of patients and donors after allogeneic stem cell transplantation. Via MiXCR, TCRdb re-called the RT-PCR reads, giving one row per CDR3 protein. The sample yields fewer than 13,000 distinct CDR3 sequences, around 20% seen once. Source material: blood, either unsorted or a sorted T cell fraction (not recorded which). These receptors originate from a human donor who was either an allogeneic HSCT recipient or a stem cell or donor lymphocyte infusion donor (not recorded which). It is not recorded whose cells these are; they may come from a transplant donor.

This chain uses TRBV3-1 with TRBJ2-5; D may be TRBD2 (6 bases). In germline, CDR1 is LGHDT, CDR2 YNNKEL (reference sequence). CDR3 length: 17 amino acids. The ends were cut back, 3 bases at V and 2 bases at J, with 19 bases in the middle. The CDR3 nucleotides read TGTGCCAGCAGCCAGCAAACCCAGGGACTTTGGCAAGAGACCCAGTACTTC. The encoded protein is CASSQQTQGLWQETQYF.

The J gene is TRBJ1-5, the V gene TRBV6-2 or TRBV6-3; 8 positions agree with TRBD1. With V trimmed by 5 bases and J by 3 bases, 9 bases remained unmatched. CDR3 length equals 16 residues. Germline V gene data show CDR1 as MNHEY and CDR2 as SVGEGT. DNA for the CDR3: TGTGCCAGCAGTACCCGGACAGGGTCCGTCAATCAGCCCCAGCATTTT. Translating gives CASSTRTGSVNQPQHF.

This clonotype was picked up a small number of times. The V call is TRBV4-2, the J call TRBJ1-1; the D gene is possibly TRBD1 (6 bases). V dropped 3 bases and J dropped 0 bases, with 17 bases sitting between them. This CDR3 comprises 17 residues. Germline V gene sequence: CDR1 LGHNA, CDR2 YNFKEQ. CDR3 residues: CASSQRHGGHVNTEAFF. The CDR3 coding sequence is TGTGCCAGCAGCCAGCGGCACGGGGGACACGTGAACACTGAAGCTTTCTTT.

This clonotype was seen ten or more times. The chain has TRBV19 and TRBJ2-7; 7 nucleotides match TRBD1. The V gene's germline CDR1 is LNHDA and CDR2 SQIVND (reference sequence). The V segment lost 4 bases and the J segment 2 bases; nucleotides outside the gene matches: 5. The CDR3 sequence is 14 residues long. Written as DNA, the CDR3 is TGTGCCAGTAGTAGAGGACAGGCCGCCTACGAGCAGTACTTC. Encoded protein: CASSRGQAAYEQYF. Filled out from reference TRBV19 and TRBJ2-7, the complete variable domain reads DGGITQSPKYLFRKEGQNVTLSCEQNLNHDAMYWYRQDPGQGLRLIYYSQIVNDFQKGDIAEGYSVSREKKESFPLTVTSAQKNPTAFYLCASSRGQAAYEQYFGPGTRLTVT.

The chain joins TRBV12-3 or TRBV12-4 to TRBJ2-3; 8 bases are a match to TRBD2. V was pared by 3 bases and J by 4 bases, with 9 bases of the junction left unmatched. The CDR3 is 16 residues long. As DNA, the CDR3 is TGTGCCAGCAGTTTCGTGAACGGGGGGGCAGCAGATACGCAGTATTTT. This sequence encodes CASSFVNGGAADTQYF.

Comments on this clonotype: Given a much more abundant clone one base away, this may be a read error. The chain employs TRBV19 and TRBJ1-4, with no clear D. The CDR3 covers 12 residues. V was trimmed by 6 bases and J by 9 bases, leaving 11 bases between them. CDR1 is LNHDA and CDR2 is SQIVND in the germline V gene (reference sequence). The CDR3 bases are TGTGCCAGTAGCTCCGGGAGGAAAAAACTGTTTTTT. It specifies CASSSGRKKLFF.

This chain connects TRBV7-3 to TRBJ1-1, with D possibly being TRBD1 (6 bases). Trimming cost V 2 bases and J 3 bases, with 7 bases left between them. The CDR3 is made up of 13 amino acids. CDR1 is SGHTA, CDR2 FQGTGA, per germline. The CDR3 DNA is TGTGCCAGCAGCTTAGACAGGTACACTGAAGCTTTCTTT. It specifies CASSLDRYTEAFF.

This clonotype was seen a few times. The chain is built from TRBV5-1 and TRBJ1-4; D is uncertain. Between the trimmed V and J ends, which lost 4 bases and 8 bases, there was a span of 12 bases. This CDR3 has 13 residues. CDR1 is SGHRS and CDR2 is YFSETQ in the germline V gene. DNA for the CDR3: TGCGCCAGCAGCCTGGGGAACCGGGAAAAACTGTTTTTT. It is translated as CASSLGNREKLFF.

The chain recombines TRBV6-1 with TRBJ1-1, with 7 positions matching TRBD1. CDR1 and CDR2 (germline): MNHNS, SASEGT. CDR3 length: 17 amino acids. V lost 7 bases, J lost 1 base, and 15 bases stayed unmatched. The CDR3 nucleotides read TGTGCCAGCACGCGCTTTTTAACCGGGACAGAGAACACTGAAGCTTTCTTT. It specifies CASTRFLTGTENTEAFF.

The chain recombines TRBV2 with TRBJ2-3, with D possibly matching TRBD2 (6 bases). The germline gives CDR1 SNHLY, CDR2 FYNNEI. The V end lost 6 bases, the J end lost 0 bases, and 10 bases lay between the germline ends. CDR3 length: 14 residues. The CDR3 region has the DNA TGTGCCAGCAGAGAGGGGACTAGCACAGATACGCAGTATTTT. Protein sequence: CASREGTSTDTQYF.